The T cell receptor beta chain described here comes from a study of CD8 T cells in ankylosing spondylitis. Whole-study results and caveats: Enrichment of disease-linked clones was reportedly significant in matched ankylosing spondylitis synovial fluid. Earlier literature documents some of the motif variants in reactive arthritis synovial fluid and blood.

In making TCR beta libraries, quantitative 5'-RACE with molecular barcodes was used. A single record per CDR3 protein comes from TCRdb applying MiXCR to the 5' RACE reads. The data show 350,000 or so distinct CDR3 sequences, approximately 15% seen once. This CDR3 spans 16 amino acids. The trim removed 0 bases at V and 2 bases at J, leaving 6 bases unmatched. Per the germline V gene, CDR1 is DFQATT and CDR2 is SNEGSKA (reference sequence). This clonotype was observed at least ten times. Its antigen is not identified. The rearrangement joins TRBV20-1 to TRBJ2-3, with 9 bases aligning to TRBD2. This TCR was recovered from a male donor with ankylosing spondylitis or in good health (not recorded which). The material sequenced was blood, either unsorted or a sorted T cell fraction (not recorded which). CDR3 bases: TGCAGTGCTAGAGATCCGTCGGGACTAGCCACAGATACGCAGTATTTT. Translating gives CSARDPSGLATDTQYF.